The 8 T cell receptor beta chains below were found in one sample sequenced in a study of blood T cell repertoires in COVID-19. The protocol was immunoSEQ multiplex PCR, while the TCRdb copy is restricted to in-frame clones and leaves out a portion. Of 45,000 to 60,000 clones in the sample, 86% are singletons; the top ten hold over 1%. The sequenced sample consisted of peripheral blood. These receptor sequences come from a man aged 55 to 69 with acute or convalescent COVID-19.

This clone was detected once. This chain uses TRBV7-2 with TRBJ2-7; the match to TRBD2 covers 10 bases. The V and J ends lost 5 bases and 5 bases, in that order; junction bases with no gene match: 6. The CDR3 spans 14 residues. The V gene's germline CDR1 is SGHTA and CDR2 FQGNSA. The CDR3 DNA reads TGTGCCAGCAGCACGGGACTAGCGAGAAACGAGCAGTACTTC. It encodes CASSTGLARNEQYF.

V gene TRBV14 combines with J gene TRBJ2-1, with 7 bases fitting TRBD1. The trim removed 0 bases at V and 0 bases at J, leaving 11 bases unmatched. CDR3 size: 19 residues. Germline-derived CDR1 and CDR2 are SGHDN and FVKESK. The CDR3: CASSQDPPGQASSYNEQFF. For the CDR3, the DNA is TGTGCCAGCAGCCAAGATCCCCCCGGACAGGCGAGCTCCTACAATGAGCAGTTCTTC.

This chain links TRBV6-5 with TRBJ1-4; D remains unclear. The CDR3 has 14 residues. Germline CDR1 reads MNHEY; CDR2 reads SVGAGI. V dropped 8 bases and J dropped 6 bases, with 16 bases sitting between them. As DNA, the CDR3 is TGTGCCAGCGGGAGGGAGGCCTGGGATGAAAAACTGTTTTTT. Its protein product is CASGREAWDEKLFF.

This rearrangement joins TRBV3-1 (or the pseudogene TRBV3-2) to TRBJ2-3; TRBD2 matches at 14 bases. Trimming took 1 base from V and 4 from J; bases not matched to a gene: 13. Germline V lookup: CDR1 LGHDT, CDR2 YNNKEL (reference sequence). The CDR3 spans 20 residues. The CDR3 sequence is CASSQVSPGLAGVYADTQYF. The CDR3 DNA reads TGTGCCAGCAGCCAAGTTTCCCCGGGACTAGCGGGAGTTTATGCAGATACGCAGTATTTT.

This rearrangement joins TRBV6-4 to TRBJ2-2; D unresolved. Germline V lookup: CDR1 MRHNA, CDR2 SNTAGT. V dropped 6 bases and J dropped 8 bases, with 13 bases sitting between them. The CDR3 covers 13 residues. In DNA, the CDR3 is TGTGCCAGCAGAGGATCACGAGGTGGGGAGCTGTTTTTT. As protein: CASRGSRGGELFF.

The chain uses TRBV5-1 and TRBJ1-5, with 7 positions matching TRBD1. CDR1 is SGHRS, CDR2 YFSETQ, per germline. This CDR3 is built from 14 residues. V was pared by 4 bases and J by 3 bases, with 4 bases of the junction left unmatched. The CDR3 region is CASSEGATNQPQHF. CDR3 nucleotide sequence: TGCGCCAGCAGCGAGGGGGCTACCAATCAGCCCCAGCATTTT.

The chain is built from TRBV9 and TRBJ1-2, with no clear D. The V end lost 0 bases, the J end lost 2 bases, and 8 bases lay between the germline ends. Germline values: CDR1 SGDLS, CDR2 YYNGEE. The CDR3 contains 14 residues. CDR3 amino acids: CASSVDTVNYGYTF. The CDR3 nucleotides are TGTGCCAGCAGCGTAGATACAGTCAACTATGGCTACACCTTC. Drawing the rest from reference TRBV9 and TRBJ1-2, the complete variable domain is DSGVTQTPKHLITATGQRVTLRCSPRSGDLSVYWYQQSLDQGLQFLIQYYNGEERAKGNILERFSAQQFPDLHSELNLSSLELGDSALYFCASSVDTVNYGYTFGSGTRLTVV.

V usage is TRBV28 and J usage is TRBJ2-7; D gene uncertain. The V and J ends lost 3 bases and 4 bases respectively, with 7 bases between them. From germline, CDR1 is MDHEN and CDR2 SYDVKM. The CDR3 spans 12 residues. The CDR3 sequence: CASSLRQYEQYF. CDR3 sequence (DNA): TGTGCCAGCAGTTTGAGGCAGTACGAGCAGTACTTC. The entire variable domain, with the rest obtained from reference TRBV28 and TRBJ2-7, is as follows: DVKVTQSSRYLVKRTGEKVFLECVQDMDHENMFWYRQDPGLGLRLIYFSYDVKMKEKGDIPEGYSVSREKKERFSLILESASTNQTSMYLCASSLRQYEQYFGPGTRLTVT.